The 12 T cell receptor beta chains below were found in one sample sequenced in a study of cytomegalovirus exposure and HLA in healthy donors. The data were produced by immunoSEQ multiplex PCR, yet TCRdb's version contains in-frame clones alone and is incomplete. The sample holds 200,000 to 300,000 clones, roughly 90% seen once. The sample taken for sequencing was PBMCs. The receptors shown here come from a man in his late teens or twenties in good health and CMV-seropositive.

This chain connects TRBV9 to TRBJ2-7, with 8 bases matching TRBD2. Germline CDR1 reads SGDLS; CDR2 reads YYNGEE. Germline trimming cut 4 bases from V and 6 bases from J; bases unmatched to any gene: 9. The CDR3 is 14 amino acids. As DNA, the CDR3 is TGTGCCAGCAGCCGAGAAAGCGGGAGTGTCGAGCAGTACTTC. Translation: CASSRESGSVEQYF.

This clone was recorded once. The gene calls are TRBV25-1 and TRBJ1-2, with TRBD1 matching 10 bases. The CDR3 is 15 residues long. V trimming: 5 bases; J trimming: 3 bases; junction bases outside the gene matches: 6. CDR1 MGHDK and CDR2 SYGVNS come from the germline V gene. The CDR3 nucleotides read TGTGCCAGCAGTCCCGCGGGACAGGGGTACTATGGCTACACCTTC. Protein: CASSPAGQGYYGYTF.

The CDR3 nucleotides are TGTGCCAGCAGCCAAGCGGGGACAGGGGTTCAGCCCCAGCATTTT. It is translated as CASSQAGTGVQPQHF. The V call is TRBV4-2, the J call TRBJ1-5, with 10 bases aligning to TRBD1. This CDR3 region has 15 residues. Germline V gives CDR1 LGHNA, CDR2 YNFKEQ. V lost 1 base, J lost 6 bases, and 3 bases stayed unmatched.

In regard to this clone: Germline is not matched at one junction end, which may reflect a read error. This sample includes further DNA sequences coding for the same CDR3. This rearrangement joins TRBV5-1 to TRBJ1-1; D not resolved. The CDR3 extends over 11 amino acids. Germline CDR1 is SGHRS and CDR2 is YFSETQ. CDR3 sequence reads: CASSLGTEAFF. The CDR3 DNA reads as TGCGCCAGCAGTTTGGGTACTGAAGCTTTCTTT.

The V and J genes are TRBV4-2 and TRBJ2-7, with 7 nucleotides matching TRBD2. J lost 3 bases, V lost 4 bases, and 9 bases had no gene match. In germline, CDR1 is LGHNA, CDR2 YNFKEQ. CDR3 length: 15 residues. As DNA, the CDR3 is TGTGCCAGCAGCCGGGGAGGGACCACCCTCTACGAGCAGTACTTC. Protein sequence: CASSRGGTTLYEQYF.

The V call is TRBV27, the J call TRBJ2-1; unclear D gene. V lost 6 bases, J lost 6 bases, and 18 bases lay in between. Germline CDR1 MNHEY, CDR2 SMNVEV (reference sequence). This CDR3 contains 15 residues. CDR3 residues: CASRPVEYQANEQFF. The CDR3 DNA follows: TGTGCCAGCAGACCGGTAGAGTACCAAGCCAATGAGCAGTTCTTC.

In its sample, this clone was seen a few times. The CDR3 DNA follows: TGCGCCAGCAGCTTGTCGCCAGGGGGCAACTATGGCTACACCTTC. Translation: CASSLSPGGNYGYTF. The chain couples TRBV5-1 to TRBJ1-2; 8 positions match TRBD1. The CDR3 runs to 15 residues. V lost 1 base and J lost 2; bases outside the gene matches: 4. The germline V gene encodes CDR1 SGHRS and CDR2 YFSETQ.

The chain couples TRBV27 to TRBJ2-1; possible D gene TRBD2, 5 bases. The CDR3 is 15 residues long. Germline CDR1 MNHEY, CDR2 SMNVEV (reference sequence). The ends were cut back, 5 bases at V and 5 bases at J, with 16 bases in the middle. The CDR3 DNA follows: TGTGCCAGCAGTGATACTCCGGGAAGCCACAATGAGCAGTTCTTC. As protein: CASSDTPGSHNEQFF.

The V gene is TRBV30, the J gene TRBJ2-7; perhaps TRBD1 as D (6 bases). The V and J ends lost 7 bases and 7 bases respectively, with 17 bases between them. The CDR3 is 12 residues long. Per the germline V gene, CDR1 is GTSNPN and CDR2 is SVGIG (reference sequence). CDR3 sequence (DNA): TGTGCCTCTTCCTACAGGGTTAGGGAGCAGTACTTC. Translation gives CASSYRVREQYF.

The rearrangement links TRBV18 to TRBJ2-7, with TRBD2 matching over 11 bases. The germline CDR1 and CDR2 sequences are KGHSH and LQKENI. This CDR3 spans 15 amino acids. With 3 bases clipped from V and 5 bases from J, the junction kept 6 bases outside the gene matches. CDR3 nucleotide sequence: TGTGCCAGCTCACCCCTTAGCGGGAGGGCGGACGAGCAGTACTTC. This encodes CASSPLSGRADEQYF.

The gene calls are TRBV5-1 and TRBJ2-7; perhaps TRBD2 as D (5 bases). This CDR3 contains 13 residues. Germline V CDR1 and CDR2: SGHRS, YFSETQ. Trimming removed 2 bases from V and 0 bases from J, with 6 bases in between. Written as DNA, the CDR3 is TGCGCCAGCAGCTTCGGGGTCTCCTACGAGCAGTACTTC. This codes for CASSFGVSYEQYF.

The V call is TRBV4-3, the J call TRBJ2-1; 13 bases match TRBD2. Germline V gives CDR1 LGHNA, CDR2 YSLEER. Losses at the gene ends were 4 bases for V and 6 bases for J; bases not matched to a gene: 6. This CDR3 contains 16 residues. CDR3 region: CASSRVGTSGINEQFF. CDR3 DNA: TGCGCCAGCAGCCGAGTCGGGACTAGCGGGATCAATGAGCAGTTCTTC.